The 12 T cell receptor beta chains below all came from one sample that was sequenced in a study of Ad26.COV2.S vaccination and SARS-CoV-2 variants. Documented treatment: roughly 18 received Ad26.COV2.S at low or high dose, single or two shots; roughly five received placebo; per-sample allocation not given. Material that was analyzed had been drawn on day 63 after the first vaccine or placebo injection. TCRdb's copy holds only in-frame clones and misses some; the assay was immunoSEQ multiplex PCR. The sample records fewer than 400,000 clones, roughly nine tenths being singletons. The material sequenced was peripheral blood, taken in a trial of Ad26.COV2.S vaccine versus placebo. These TCRs come from a person aged 18-65 years who received the Ad26.COV2.S COVID-19 vaccine or a placebo.

The genes are TRBV4-1 and TRBJ1-3; D is unresolved. The CDR3 is made up of 16 amino acids. Germline assignment: CDR1 MGHRA and CDR2 YSYEKL. The V gene lost 0 bases and the J gene lost 0 bases, with 9 bases spanning the gap. This CDR3 reads CASSQDRRSSGNTIYF. The CDR3 bases are TGCGCCAGCAGCCAAGATAGGAGGAGCTCTGGAAACACCATATATTTT.

The chain combines TRBV7-2 with TRBJ2-4, with 7 bases aligning to TRBD1. Per the germline V gene, CDR1 is SGHTA and CDR2 is FQGNSA. The CDR3 contains 19 residues. Trimming cost V 1 base and J 0 bases; bases outside gene matches: 12. The DNA for the CDR3 is TGTGCCAGCAGCTTAGTAATTATGACAGGGACCATAGCCAAAAACATTCAGTACTTC. It yields the protein CASSLVIMTGTIAKNIQYF.

This chain links TRBV5-1 with TRBJ1-2; no firm D call. Germline V gene data show CDR1 as SGHRS and CDR2 as YFSETQ. This CDR3 has 14 residues. Trimming stripped 0 bases from V and 8 bases from J, with 14 bases between. Written as DNA, the CDR3 is TGCGCCAGCAGCTTGGACCTTCGGGCGGGGGGCTACACCTTC. Translated, it gives CASSLDLRAGGYTF.

This clone was recorded only once. The chain has TRBV18 and TRBJ1-1; D unclear. The germline V and J ends were trimmed by 4 bases and 5 bases, with 23 bases remaining between them. CDR3 length equals 17 residues. Germline lookup yields CDR1 KGHSH and CDR2 LQKENI. The CDR3 DNA sequence: TGTGCCAGCTCACGCGACTCTCTAAGTCCCACCCGGACTGAAGCTTTCTTT. It is translated as CASSRDSLSPTRTEAFF.

This clone was recorded only once. The chain has TRBV3-1 (or the pseudogene TRBV3-2) and TRBJ1-1; D perhaps matches TRBD1 (6 bases). The CDR3 contains 14 residues. Germline assignment: CDR1 LGHDT and CDR2 YNNKEL (reference sequence). V was pared by 1 base and J by 9 bases, with 15 bases between. The CDR3 here is CASSQGTGPAKAFF. CDR3 in DNA: TGTGCCAGCAGCCAAGGAACAGGGCCGGCTAAAGCTTTCTTT.

The rearrangement joins TRBV18 to TRBJ1-6, with unresolved D. The CDR3 has 15 amino acids. The germline gives CDR1 KGHSH, CDR2 LQKENI. V dropped 1 base and J dropped 7 bases, with 11 bases sitting between them. CDR3 in amino acids: CASSPLSPLNSPLHF. CDR3 nucleotide sequence: TGTGCCAGCTCACCACTATCCCCCCTCAATTCACCCCTCCACTTT.

This rearrangement joins TRBV27 to TRBJ1-2; no clear D. Germline CDR1 reads MNHEY; CDR2 reads SMNVEV (reference sequence). V shed 5 bases and J shed 2 bases, with 12 bases lying between them. The CDR3 sequence is 14 residues long. CDR3 protein: CASSITWPNYGYTF. The CDR3 bases are TGTGCCAGCAGTATCACATGGCCCAACTATGGCTACACCTTC.

CDR3 sequence (DNA): TGTGCCAGCAGTTTTCTCCGGGACAGGGGAAACACTGAAGCTTTCTTT. This sequence encodes CASSFLRDRGNTEAFF. This rearrangement joins TRBV6-5 to TRBJ1-1; 10 nucleotides agree with TRBD1. Trimming at V came to 4 bases and at J to 2 bases, leaving 7 bases not matched to a gene. The CDR3 has 16 residues. Per germline, CDR1 MNHEY and CDR2 SVGAGI.

The chain has TRBV9 and TRBJ2-1, with 10 bases matching TRBD2. From germline, CDR1 is SGDLS and CDR2 YYNGEE. This CDR3 spans 14 amino acids. J gave up 10 bases and V 4 bases, and 8 bases lay outside the gene matches. The DNA for the CDR3 is TGTGCCAGCAGCACAGCGGGAGGGCCGCGGGAGCAGTTCTTC. Protein sequence: CASSTAGGPREQFF. The full variable domain, in which reference TRBV9 and TRBJ2-1 provide the parts outside the CDR3, is DSGVTQTPKHLITATGQRVTLRCSPRSGDLSVYWYQQSLDQGLQFLIQYYNGEERAKGNILERFSAQQFPDLHSELNLSSLELGDSALYFCASSTAGGPREQFFGPGTRLTVL.

The gene calls are TRBV11-2 and TRBJ2-3, with D hard to call. Trimming stripped 1 base from V and 4 bases from J, with 18 bases between. CDR3 length: 17 residues. Germline assignment: CDR1 SGHAT and CDR2 FQNNGV. CDR3 region: CASSLALRAFTSDTQYF. In nucleotides, the CDR3 is TGTGCCAGCAGCTTAGCTCTTAGGGCATTCACTTCAGATACGCAGTATTTT.

The gene calls are TRBV5-4 and TRBJ1-6, with D unclear. The germline V gene encodes CDR1 SGHNT and CDR2 YYREEE (reference sequence). The CDR3 sequence is 17 residues long. V was cut by 4 bases and J by 6 bases, with 20 bases left in between. CDR3 residues: CASSPDKGKNFNSPLHF. CDR3 nucleotides: TGTGCCAGCAGCCCCGATAAGGGCAAGAACTTTAATTCACCCCTCCACTTT.

V gene TRBV13 combines with J gene TRBJ1-4; 8 bases map to TRBD1. The germline V gene has CDR1 PRHDT and CDR2 FYEKMQ (reference sequence). The J segment lost 5 bases and the V segment lost 5 bases, leaving 10 bases of the junction unmatched. The CDR3 has 16 residues. CDR3 DNA: TGTGCCAGCAGCGCCCCGGCGGCAGGGGGCAATGAAAAACTGTTTTTT. Encoded protein: CASSAPAAGGNEKLFF.